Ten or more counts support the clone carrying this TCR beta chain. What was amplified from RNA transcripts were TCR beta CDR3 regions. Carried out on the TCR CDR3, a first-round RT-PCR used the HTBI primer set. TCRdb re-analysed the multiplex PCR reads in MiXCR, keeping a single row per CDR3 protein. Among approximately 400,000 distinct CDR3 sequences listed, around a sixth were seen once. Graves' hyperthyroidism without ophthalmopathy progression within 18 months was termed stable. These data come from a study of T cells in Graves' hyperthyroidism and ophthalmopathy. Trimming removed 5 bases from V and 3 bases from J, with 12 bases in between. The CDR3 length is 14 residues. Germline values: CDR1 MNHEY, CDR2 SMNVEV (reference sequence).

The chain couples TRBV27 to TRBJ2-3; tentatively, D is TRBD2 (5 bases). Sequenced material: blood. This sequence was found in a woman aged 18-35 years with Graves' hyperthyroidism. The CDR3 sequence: CASSIASGTDTQYF. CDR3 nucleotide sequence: TGTGCCAGCAGTATAGCGTCGGGAACAGATACGCAGTATTTT.